This T cell receptor beta chain is from a study of blood T cell repertoires in COVID-19. Across the study: Donors in the United States, Italy and Spain gave samples during acute or convalescent COVID-19.

Germline CDR1 is MDHEN and CDR2 is SYDVKM. Deletions cut 6 bases from V and 10 bases from J, with 19 bases between. This CDR3 region has 14 residues. This table comes from immunoSEQ multiplex PCR, and its TCRdb copy is limited to in-frame clones, with some not included. The data show about 210,000 clones, with around 88% seen just once and around 1.4% held by the top ten. Sequencing input: peripheral blood. The chain employs TRBV28 and TRBJ2-1, with D perhaps TRBD2 (6 bases). The TCR comes from a man in his late teens or twenties with active or convalescent COVID-19. CDR3 loop: CASRLGRGNDEQFF. CDR3 DNA: TGTGCCAGCAGGCTGGGTCGCGGGAACGACGAGCAGTTCTTC.